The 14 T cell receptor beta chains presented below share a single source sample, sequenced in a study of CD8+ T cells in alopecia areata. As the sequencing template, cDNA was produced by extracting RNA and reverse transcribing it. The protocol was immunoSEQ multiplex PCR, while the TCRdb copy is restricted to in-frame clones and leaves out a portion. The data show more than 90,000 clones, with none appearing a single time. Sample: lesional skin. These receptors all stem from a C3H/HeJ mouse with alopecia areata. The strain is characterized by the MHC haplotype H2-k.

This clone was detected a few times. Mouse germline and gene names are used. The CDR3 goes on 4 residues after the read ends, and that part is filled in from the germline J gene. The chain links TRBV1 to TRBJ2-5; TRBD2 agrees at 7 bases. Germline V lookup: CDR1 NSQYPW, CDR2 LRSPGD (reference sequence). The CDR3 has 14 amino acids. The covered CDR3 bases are TGCACCTGCAGTGCAGATACTGGGGTTGAC. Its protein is CTCSADTGVD. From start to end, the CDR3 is CTCSADTGVDTQYF. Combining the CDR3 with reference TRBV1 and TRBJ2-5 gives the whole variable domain VTLLEQNPRWRLVPRGQAVNLRCILKNSQYPWMSWYQQDLQKQLQWLFTLRSPGDKEVKSLPGADYLATRVTDTELRLQVANMSQGRTLYCTCSADTGVDTQYFGPGTRLLVL.

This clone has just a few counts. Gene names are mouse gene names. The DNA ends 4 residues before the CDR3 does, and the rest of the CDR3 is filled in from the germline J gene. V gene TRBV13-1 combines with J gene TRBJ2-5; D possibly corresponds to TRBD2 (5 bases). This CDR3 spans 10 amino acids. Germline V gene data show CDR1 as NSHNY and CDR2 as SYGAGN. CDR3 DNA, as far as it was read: TGTGCCAGCTCTGGGGAC. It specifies CASSGD. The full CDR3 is CASSGDTQYF.

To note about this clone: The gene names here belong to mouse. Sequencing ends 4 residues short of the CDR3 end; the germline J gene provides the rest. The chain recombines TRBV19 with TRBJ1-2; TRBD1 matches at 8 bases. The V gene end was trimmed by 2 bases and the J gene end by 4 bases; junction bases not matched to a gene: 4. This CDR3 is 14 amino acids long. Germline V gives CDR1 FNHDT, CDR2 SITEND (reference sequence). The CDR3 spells CASSIGQGVSDYTF. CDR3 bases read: TGTGCCAGCAGTATCGGACAGGGTGTCTCC. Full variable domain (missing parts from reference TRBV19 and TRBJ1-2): GGIITQTPKFLIGQEGQKLTLKCQQNFNHDTMYWYRQDSGKGLRLIYYSITENDLQKGDLSEGYDASREKKSSFSLTVTSAQKNEMAVFLCASSIGQGVSDYTFGSGTRLLVI.

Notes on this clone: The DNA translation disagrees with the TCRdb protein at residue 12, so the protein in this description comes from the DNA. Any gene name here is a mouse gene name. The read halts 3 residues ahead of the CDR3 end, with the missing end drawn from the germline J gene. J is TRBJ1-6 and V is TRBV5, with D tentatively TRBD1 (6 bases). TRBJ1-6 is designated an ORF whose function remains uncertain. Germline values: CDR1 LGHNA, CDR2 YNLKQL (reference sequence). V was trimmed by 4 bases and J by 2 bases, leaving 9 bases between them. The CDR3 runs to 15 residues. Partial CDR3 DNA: TGTGCCAGCAGCCGGGGGGGCGCCTATAATTCGCCC. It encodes CASSRGGAYNSP. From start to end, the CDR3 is CASSRGGAYNSPLYF.

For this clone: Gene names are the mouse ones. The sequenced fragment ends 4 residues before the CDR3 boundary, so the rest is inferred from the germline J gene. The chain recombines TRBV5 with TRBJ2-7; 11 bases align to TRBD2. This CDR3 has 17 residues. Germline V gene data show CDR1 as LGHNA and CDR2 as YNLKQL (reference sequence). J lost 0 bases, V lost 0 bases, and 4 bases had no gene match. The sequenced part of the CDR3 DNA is TGTGCCAGCAGCCAAGATGCGGGACTGGGGGTCTCCTAT. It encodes CASSQDAGLGVSY. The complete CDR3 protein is CASSQDAGLGVSYEQYF.

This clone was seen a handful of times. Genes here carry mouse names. CDR3 protein: CASSQGTGVQDTQYF. Incomplete CDR3 DNA: TGTGCCAGCAGCCAAGGGACAGGGGTCCAAGAC. The J gene is TRBJ2-5, the V gene TRBV2; 9 nucleotides agree with TRBD1. The read stops 4 residues short of the end of the CDR3; the missing end is completed from the germline J gene. The CDR3 has 15 residues. V lost 1 base and J lost 2; bases outside the gene matches: 1. CDR1 and CDR2 from the germline V gene are LGHNA and YSYQKL. The full variable domain, completed using reference TRBV2 and TRBJ2-5, is DPKIIQKPKYLVAVTGSEKILICEQYLGHNAMYWYRQSAKKPLEFMFSYSYQKLMDNQTASSRFQPQSSKKNHLDLQITALKPDDSATYFCASSQGTGVQDTQYFGPGTRLLVL.

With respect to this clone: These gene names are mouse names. This CDR3 reads CASSNRISAETLYF. The CDR3 bases that were read are TGTGCCAGCTCAAACAGAATTAGTGCAGAA. The chain combines TRBV13-3 with TRBJ2-3; no clear D. The sequence runs out 4 residues before the end of the CDR3; the remainder is reconstructed from the germline J gene. Germline V gene data show CDR1 as NNHDY and CDR2 as SYVADS. This CDR3 is built from 14 residues. The germline V and J ends were trimmed by 7 bases and 0 bases, with 12 bases remaining between them.

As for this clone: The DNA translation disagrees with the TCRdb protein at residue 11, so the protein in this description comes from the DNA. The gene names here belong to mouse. CDR3 amino acids: CTCSASGRNSPLYF. CDR3 bases read: TGCACCTGCAGTGCTTCAGGGAGGAATTCGCCC. The V and J genes are TRBV1 and TRBJ1-6, with D perhaps TRBD1 (5 bases). The CDR3 end lies 3 residues beyond the end of the read and is filled in from the germline J gene. TRBJ1-6 qualifies as an ORF whose function is uncertain. Deletions cut 3 bases from V and 7 bases from J, with 10 bases between. Germline CDR1 is NSQYPW and CDR2 is LRSPGD (reference sequence). This CDR3 region has 14 residues.

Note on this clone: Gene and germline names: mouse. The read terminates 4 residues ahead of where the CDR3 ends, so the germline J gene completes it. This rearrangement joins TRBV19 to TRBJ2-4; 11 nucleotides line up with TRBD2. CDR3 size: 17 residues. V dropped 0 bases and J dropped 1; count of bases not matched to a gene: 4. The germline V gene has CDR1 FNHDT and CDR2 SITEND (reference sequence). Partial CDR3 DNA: TGTGCCAGCAGTATAGACTGGGGGGGCGCTGGTCAAAAC. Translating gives CASSIDWGGAGQN. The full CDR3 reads CASSIDWGGAGQNTLYF.

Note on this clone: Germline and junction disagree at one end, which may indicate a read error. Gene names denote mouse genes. The CDR3: CTCSPDREEDTQYF. CDR3 DNA (partial): TGCACCTGCAGTCCAGACAGGGAGGAAGAC. This chain connects TRBV1 to TRBJ2-5; 7 bases match TRBD1. The read ends 4 residues shy of where the CDR3 ends; the end is completed using the germline J gene. CDR3 length equals 14 residues. Germline V gives CDR1 NSQYPW, CDR2 LRSPGD (reference sequence).

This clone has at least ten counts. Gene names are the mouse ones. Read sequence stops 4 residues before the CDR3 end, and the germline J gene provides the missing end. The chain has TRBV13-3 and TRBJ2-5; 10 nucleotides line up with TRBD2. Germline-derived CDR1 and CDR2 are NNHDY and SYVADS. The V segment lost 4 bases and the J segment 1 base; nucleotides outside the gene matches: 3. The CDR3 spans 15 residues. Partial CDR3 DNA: TGTGCCAGCAGTACCGGACTGGGGGACCAAGAC. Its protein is CASSTGLGDQD. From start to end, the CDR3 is CASSTGLGDQDTQYF.

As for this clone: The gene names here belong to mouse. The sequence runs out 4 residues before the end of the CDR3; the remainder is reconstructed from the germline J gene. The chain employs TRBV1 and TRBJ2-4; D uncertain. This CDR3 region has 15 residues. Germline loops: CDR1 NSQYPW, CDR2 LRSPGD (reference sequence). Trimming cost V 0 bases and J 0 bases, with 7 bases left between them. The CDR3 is CTCSAESRSQNTLYF. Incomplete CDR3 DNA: TGCACCTGCAGTGCAGAGTCCAGGAGTCAAAAC. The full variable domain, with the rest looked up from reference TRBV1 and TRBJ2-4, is VTLLEQNPRWRLVPRGQAVNLRCILKNSQYPWMSWYQQDLQKQLQWLFTLRSPGDKEVKSLPGADYLATRVTDTELRLQVANMSQGRTLYCTCSAESRSQNTLYFGAGTRLSVL.

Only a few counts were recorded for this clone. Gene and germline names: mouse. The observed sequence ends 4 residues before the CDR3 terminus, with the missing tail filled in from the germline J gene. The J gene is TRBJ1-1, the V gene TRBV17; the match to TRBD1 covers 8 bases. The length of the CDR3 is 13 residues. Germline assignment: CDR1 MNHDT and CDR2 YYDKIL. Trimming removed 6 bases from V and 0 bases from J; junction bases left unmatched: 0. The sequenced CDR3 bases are TGTGCTAGCAGGGGACAGGAGAACACA. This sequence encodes CASRGQENT. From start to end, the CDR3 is CASRGQENTEVFF.

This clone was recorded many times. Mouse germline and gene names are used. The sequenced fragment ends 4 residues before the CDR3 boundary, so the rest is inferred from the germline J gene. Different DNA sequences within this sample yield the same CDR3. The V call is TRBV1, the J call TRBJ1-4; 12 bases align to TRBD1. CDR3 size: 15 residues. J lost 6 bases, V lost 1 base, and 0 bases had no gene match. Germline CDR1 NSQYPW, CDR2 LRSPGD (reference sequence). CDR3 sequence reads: CTCSAGDRGHERLFF. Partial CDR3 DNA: TGCACCTGCAGTGCAGGGGACAGGGGGCACGAA.